Below are 23 T cell receptor beta chains sequenced from a single sample in a study of blood T cell repertoires in COVID-19. The protocol was immunoSEQ multiplex PCR, while the TCRdb copy is restricted to in-frame clones and leaves out a portion. The data hold around 140,000 clones, with about 86% observed a single time. Sequencing was done on a sample of PBMCs or T cells enriched from blood (not recorded which). All receptors derive from a middle-aged man with acute COVID-19.

This clone has just a few counts. The CDR3 reads CASSASVPGNEQFF. The CDR3 DNA sequence: TGCGCCAGCAGCGCTAGCGTTCCAGGCAATGAGCAGTTCTTC. This chain links TRBV5-1 with TRBJ2-1; D may be TRBD2 (6 bases). The CDR3 is 14 amino acids. V gave up 4 bases and J gave up 6 bases, with 14 bases separating them. Germline CDR1 SGHRS, CDR2 YFSETQ.

CDR3 in amino acids: CASSHSGTDFEKLFF. CDR3 nucleotide sequence: TGTGCCAGCAGCCATTCCGGGACAGATTTTGAAAAACTGTTTTTT. The chain combines TRBV9 with TRBJ1-4; 7 bases match TRBD1. The J segment lost 7 bases and the V segment lost 4 bases, leaving 10 bases of the junction unmatched. In germline, CDR1 is SGDLS, CDR2 YYNGEE. The CDR3 sequence is 15 residues long.

This clone was picked up a small number of times. The chain links TRBV5-1 to TRBJ1-5; no reliable D call. The CDR3 length is 15 residues. Per the germline V gene, CDR1 is SGHRS and CDR2 is YFSETQ. V lost 4 bases and J lost 0, with 11 bases in between. CDR3 DNA sequence: TGCGCCAGCAGCCCACTAGGGCATAGCAATCAGCCCCAGCATTTT. As protein: CASSPLGHSNQPQHF.

This clone was recorded once. The gene calls are TRBV11-2 and TRBJ2-3; TRBD2 matches 9 bases. This CDR3 has 16 amino acids. Germline trimming cut 6 bases from V and 6 bases from J; bases unmatched to any gene: 13. Germline CDR1 reads SGHAT; CDR2 reads FQNNGV. The DNA for the CDR3 is TGTGCCAGCAGTTCCCTTGGGGCGGGGGGGCCGGATACGCAGTATTTT. Protein product: CASSSLGAGGPDTQYF.

The rearrangement uses TRBV12-5 and TRBJ2-1; TRBD1 might be the D (6 bases). CDR3 length: 16 amino acids. The V gene lost 0 bases and the J gene lost 10 bases, with 19 bases spanning the gap. Germline loops: CDR1 LGHNT, CDR2 FRNRAP. CDR3 DNA sequence: TGTGCTAGTGGTTTGGTACCAGGACAGCGTAACGGGGAGCAGTTCTTC. It is translated as CASGLVPGQRNGEQFF.

The V and J genes are TRBV28 and TRBJ2-1; 7 nucleotides align to TRBD2. Germline V CDR1 and CDR2: MDHEN, SYDVKM. J was trimmed by 0 bases and V by 3 bases; bases with no gene match: 11. The CDR3 covers 18 residues. The CDR3 is CASSFTRGLSSSYNEQFF. DNA for the CDR3: TGTGCCAGCAGTTTTACCCGGGGACTATCGAGCTCCTACAATGAGCAGTTCTTC.

This sequence joins TRBV12-3 or TRBV12-4 and TRBJ2-7; 9 bases align to TRBD2. J was trimmed by 4 bases and V by 6 bases; bases with no gene match: 4. This CDR3 has 13 amino acids. The CDR3 here is CASRPSGMYEQYF. CDR3 in DNA: TGTGCCAGCAGACCTAGCGGGATGTACGAGCAGTACTTC.

The chain is built from TRBV13 and TRBJ1-1; 7 nucleotides agree with TRBD1. Germline V gene data show CDR1 as PRHDT and CDR2 as FYEKMQ (reference sequence). J lost 3 bases, V lost 5 bases, and 6 bases had no gene match. This CDR3 is built from 14 residues. CDR3 in amino acids: CASSQGGRYTEAFF. The DNA of the CDR3 is TGTGCCAGCAGCCAAGGGGGCAGGTACACTGAAGCTTTCTTT.

The V gene is TRBV20-1, the J gene TRBJ2-7; tentatively, D is TRBD2 (6 bases). The germline V and J ends were trimmed by 3 bases and 11 bases, with 11 bases remaining between them. Germline V gene sequence: CDR1 DFQATT, CDR2 SNEGSKA (reference sequence). The CDR3 sequence is 10 residues long. The CDR3 DNA reads TGCAGTGCTAGTTTGGGGGAGGAGTACTTC. It encodes CSASLGEEYF.

This clone was seen just once. DNA for the CDR3: TGTGCCAGCAGTACCCCGACAGGGCTCACTGAAGCTTTCTTT. Residues: CASSTPTGLTEAFF. This chain links TRBV28 with TRBJ1-1, with 7 bases aligning to TRBD1. The CDR3 runs 14 residues. Germline values: CDR1 MDHEN, CDR2 SYDVKM. J lost 4 bases, V lost 5 bases, and 7 bases had no gene match.

The J gene is TRBJ2-2, the V gene TRBV9; 8 nucleotides agree with TRBD1. This CDR3 comprises 14 residues. The V gene's germline CDR1 is SGDLS and CDR2 YYNGEE. The V segment lost 3 bases and the J segment 7 bases; nucleotides outside the gene matches: 5. The CDR3 region has the DNA TGTGCCAGCAGCGGACAGGGGAGCGGCGGGGAGCTGTTTTTT. It translates to CASSGQGSGGELFF.

As to this clone: Other DNA sequences of this sample code for an identical CDR3. The chain employs TRBV18 and TRBJ2-2; D gene unclear. The CDR3 has 13 residues. CDR1 and CDR2 (germline): KGHSH, LQKENI. Trimming stripped 3 bases from V and 5 bases from J, with 7 bases between. CDR3 bases: TGTGCCAGCTCACCTCTAGAAACCGGGGAGCTGTTTTTT. Translation: CASSPLETGELFF.

This clone occurred a few times. This rearrangement joins TRBV5-1 to TRBJ2-7, with 7 bases fitting TRBD1. Germline-derived CDR1 and CDR2 are SGHRS and YFSETQ. J gave up 7 bases and V 4 bases, and 17 bases lay outside the gene matches. This CDR3 comprises 16 residues. Written as DNA, the CDR3 is TGCGCCAGCAGCGACAGGGTAACAGGGACGCCGGGGGAGCAGTACTTC. Encoded protein: CASSDRVTGTPGEQYF.

This chain uses TRBV29-1 with TRBJ2-2; 7 nucleotides match TRBD2. Germline CDR1 is SQVTM and CDR2 is ANQGSEA. This CDR3 has 14 residues. The ends lost 6 bases at V and 1 base at J; junction bases unmatched: 5. The CDR3 nucleotides are TGCAGCGTGGGTCTAGCGGTGAACACCGGGGAGCTGTTTTTT. Its translation: CSVGLAVNTGELFF.

The DNA for the CDR3 is TGCGCCAGCAGCCAAAGGACAGGGGGGACTAACTATGGCTACACCTTC. Its translation: CASSQRTGGTNYGYTF. The J gene is TRBJ1-2, the V gene TRBV5-1, with TRBD1 matching over 10 bases. In germline, CDR1 is SGHRS, CDR2 YFSETQ. The J segment lost 0 bases and the V segment lost 4 bases, leaving 6 bases of the junction unmatched. CDR3 size: 16 residues. Filled out from reference TRBV5-1 and TRBJ1-2, the complete variable domain reads KAGVTQTPRYLIKTRGQQVTLSCSPISGHRSVSWYQQTPGQGLQFLFEYFSETQRNKGNFPGRFSGRQFSNSRSEMNVSTLELGDSALYLCASSQRTGGTNYGYTFGSGTRLTVV.

In this sample, this clone turned up a few times. This sequence joins TRBV6-4 and TRBJ2-2, with D unresolved. Per germline, CDR1 MRHNA and CDR2 SNTAGT. The V and J ends lost 7 bases and 4 bases respectively, with 16 bases between them. The CDR3 consists of 15 residues. CDR3 coding DNA: TGTGCCAGCAAAGAGCAGGTTTACGGCACCGGGGAGCTGTTTTTT. Translating gives CASKEQVYGTGELFF.

This clone has just one count. V is TRBV12-3 or TRBV12-4 and J is TRBJ1-4; D ambiguous. The CDR3 is made up of 13 amino acids. V dropped 3 bases and J dropped 7 bases, with 9 bases sitting between them. DNA of the CDR3: TGTGCCAGCAGTTTTGGGAGGAGTGAAAAACTGTTTTTT. Protein product: CASSFGRSEKLFF.

In this sample, this clone turned up once. V usage is TRBV5-1 and J usage is TRBJ1-2; D unclear. V was clipped by 0 bases and J by 1 base, with 10 bases between them. The CDR3 extends over 15 amino acids. In germline, CDR1 is SGHRS, CDR2 YFSETQ. The CDR3 sequence is CASSLVSARNYGYTF. The CDR3 nucleotides read TGCGCCAGCAGCTTGGTCAGCGCCCGTAACTATGGCTACACCTTC.

This chain joins TRBV6-6 and TRBJ2-6, with 8 bases lining up with TRBD1. V shed 5 bases, J shed 1 base, and the junction held 7 bases outside the gene matches. This CDR3 has 17 amino acids. Germline assignment: CDR1 MNHNY and CDR2 SVGAGI (reference sequence). The CDR3 here is CASSLMTGASGANVLTF. CDR3 DNA sequence: TGTGCCAGCAGTCTTATGACAGGGGCATCTGGGGCCAACGTCCTGACTTTC.

The rearrangement uses TRBV7-9 and TRBJ2-3; TRBD2 might be the D (5 bases). Trimming left V 4 bases short and J 4 bases short, with 9 bases between. Germline CDR1 is SEHNR and CDR2 is FQNEAQ (reference sequence). The CDR3 loop spans 13 amino acids. CDR3 sequence (DNA): TGTGCCAGCAGCTCGTCGGAGGCAGATACGCAGTATTTT. Translating gives CASSSSEADTQYF.

V usage is TRBV28 and J usage is TRBJ1-2, with 8 bases matching TRBD1. Germline CDR1 MDHEN, CDR2 SYDVKM. This CDR3 contains 14 residues. With V trimmed by 6 bases and J by 7 bases, 10 bases remained unmatched. The CDR3 DNA follows: TGTGCCAGCAGCCCCGGACAGGGCGGCGGTGGCTACACCTTC. It is translated as CASSPGQGGGGYTF.

This chain connects TRBV6-5 to TRBJ1-2; maybe TRBD1 (5 bases). Germline CDR1 and CDR2: MNHEY and SVGAGI. The CDR3 totals 14 residues. The V end lost 5 bases, the J end lost 3 bases, and 13 bases lay between the germline ends. CDR3 nucleotide sequence: TGTGCCAGCAGTAACCCGGCGACAGACTATGGCTACACCTTC. It translates to CASSNPATDYGYTF.

The chain links TRBV5-1 to TRBJ1-2, with 8 bases identical to TRBD1. J gave up 6 bases and V 3 bases, and 7 bases lay outside the gene matches. CDR3 length: 14 residues. Germline V gives CDR1 SGHRS, CDR2 YFSETQ. The DNA for the CDR3 is TGCGCCAGCAGCTCGCAGGGGGCAACGAATGGCTACACCTTC. It encodes CASSSQGATNGYTF.